This entry features one T cell receptor beta chain sequence. Its recognized antigen is unknown. No base quality values were provided; no much bigger clone lies one nucleotide off. Profiling of TCR beta VDJ combinations and CDR3 sequences used genomic DNA as the template. An Illumina HiSeq 2000 was the platform used for TCR repertoire sequencing. In the paper's pipeline: Repertoires were assessed using TRBV/TRBJ rearrangement plots, CDR3 size and DJ length profiles, and Simpson's diversity index. The immunodominant clone was defined as the most abundant DNA sequence in deep sequencing data. CDR3 amino acid sequences were checked for sharing between subjects and were compared against published repertoires and the VDJdb database. TCRdb trimmed the raw reads at Q25, called clones with MiXCR and kept productive beta chains. Here each entry gathers all rows of one CDR3 protein and keeps the most common genes and DNA. TCRdb's processing, not the authors' own work, is the source of the V and J calls. This sample holds about 41,000 distinct CDR3 sequences; roughly two thirds were observed only once. Just under 60% of the sample lies in the top ten.

The data were obtained in a study of CD8+CD57+ T cells in acquired aplastic anemia listed by TCRdb under 2018. Notes on the research overall: On average, sorted CD4+ and CD8+ cells yielded about 3 ug of extracted DNA, with a range of about 0.19 to 30 ug. A CD8+CD57+ expansion meant a frequency higher than the mean frequency seen in healthy subjects. What the study reported, not specific to this receptor: Although twenty-nine CD8+ CDR3 sequences were shared by patients and controls, these sequences appeared highly expressed in patients and within the immunodominant clones of patients. Patients and healthy controls showed no significant difference in CD8+ Simpson's diversity (P=0.060).

Patients chosen for sequencing had shown expansion of CD8+CD57+ cells by flow cytometry. Severe acquired aplastic anemia was diagnosed in all patients according to International Study of Aplastic Anemia and Agranulocytosis and Camitta criteria. No therapy had been received by the patients at the time of blood sampling. The study deep-sequenced TCR repertoires of sorted CD4+ and CD8+ blood T cells from severe aplastic anemia patients and healthy subjects. Patients were enrolled in the USA under clinicaltrials.gov protocols 00001620, 01623167, 00001397, 00071045, 00081523 and 00961064. Ficoll-Paque density gradient centrifugation was used to isolate peripheral blood mononuclear cells. Before DNA extraction, CD4+ and CD8+ T cells were sorted with FACS or magnetic beads. Sequenced: sorted CD4+, CD8+, or CD8+CD57+ T cells (not recorded which) from PBMCs. The TCR sequence derives from a human donor with aplastic anemia.

The DNA sequence follows: TGCAGTGCTGATGATACGACCTCTGGAAACACCATATATTTT. Its coded protein is CSADDTTSGNTIYF. The chain employs TRBV20-1 and TRBJ1-3, with no confidently assigned D gene. Including the terminal cysteine and phenylalanine, the CDR3 comprises 14 residues. Only CDR3 DNA is held: 42 bases, read in frame from base 1. Trimming takes 5 bases from V and 0 bases from J, and the germline ends sit 11 bases apart. Via the germline V gene (reference sequence), CDR1 is DFQATT and CDR2 SNEGSKA.